This TCR beta chain was recorded in a study of T cells in localized non-small cell lung cancer. The CDR3 totals 16 residues. V trimming: 6 bases; J trimming: 0 bases; junction bases outside the gene matches: 9. The germline V gene has CDR1 SGHAT and CDR2 FQNNGV. Assay used: immunoSEQ multiplex PCR; TCRdb lists only in-frame clones, some missing. The sample contains about 39,000 clones, about 76% of which appear only once. Study-level findings and limits: Uninvolved neighboring lung showed the greatest T cell clonality, exceeding tumor. Tumor samples were not multi-region, leaving intratumor heterogeneity unexcluded. There were a median roughly 60 of the top 100 tumor clones appearing in adjacent lung.

Comments on this clone: The antigen remains undetermined.

The chain employs TRBV11-2 and TRBJ2-7; 9 bases are shared with TRBD2. The clonotype originates from a woman between 35 and 70 years old with stage II squamous cell lung carcinoma. Sequences were derived from PBMCs, sampled before any cancer treatment. The CDR3 region has the DNA TGTGCCAGCAGACCCGGGACTAGCTTGCTCTCCTACGAGCAGTACTTC. The encoded protein is CASRPGTSLLSYEQYF.